A single sample is the source of the 16 T cell receptor beta chains below, sequenced in a study of response to subunit inactivated influenza vaccine. TCRdb fed the RT-PCR reads into MiXCR, producing one record per CDR3 protein. The repertoire holds approximately 520,000 distinct CDR3 sequences, around 25% seen once, with approximately 1.9% in the top ten. The sequencing used CD4+ T cells sorted from PBMCs, collected more than 4 days after vaccination. These receptors were collected from a man aged 45-60 years who received an inactivated influenza vaccine.

The chain carries TRBV29-1 and TRBJ2-3; 10 positions match TRBD2. This CDR3 comprises 16 residues. Germline trimming cut 1 base from V and 3 bases from J; bases unmatched to any gene: 7. Per germline, CDR1 SQVTM and CDR2 ANQGSEA. CDR3 loop: CSVEGLASGSTDTQYF. DNA of the CDR3: TGCAGCGTTGAAGGTTTGGCTAGCGGGAGTACAGATACGCAGTATTTT.

This clonotype was seen at least ten times. This chain uses TRBV28 with TRBJ1-5, with D unclear. The V gene lost 6 bases and the J gene lost 3 bases, with 12 bases spanning the gap. The CDR3 covers 14 residues. The germline V gene has CDR1 MDHEN and CDR2 SYDVKM. The CDR3 sequence: CASRPRPINQPQHF. In DNA form, the CDR3 reads TGTGCCAGCAGACCGCGCCCGATCAATCAGCCCCAGCATTTT.

This clonotype was seen many times. The chain recombines TRBV7-9 with TRBJ2-3, with D unresolved. V shed 1 base and J shed 3 bases, with 5 bases lying between them. Germline-derived CDR1 and CDR2 are SEHNR and FQNEAQ (reference sequence). The CDR3 has 13 amino acids. In nucleotides, the CDR3 is TGTGCCAGCAGCTTAGATCAGACAGATACGCAGTATTTT. Translated: CASSLDQTDTQYF.

A single count supports this clonotype. This chain joins TRBV11-2 and TRBJ2-3; no definite D call. CDR1 and CDR2 from the germline V gene are SGHAT and FQNNGV. The CDR3 is 12 residues long. Between the trimmed V and J ends, which lost 7 bases and 3 bases, there was a span of 8 bases. The DNA of the CDR3 is TGTGCCAGCACTTCTTCTACAGATACGCAGTATTTT. Protein: CASTSSTDTQYF.

There are a few counts of this clonotype. The rearrangement uses TRBV25-1 and TRBJ2-1; the D is unclear. The germline CDR1 and CDR2 sequences are MGHDK and SYGVNS. The CDR3 loop spans 12 amino acids. Trimming left V 0 bases short and J 13 bases short, with 10 bases between. CDR3 in amino acids: CASSEYGYLQFF. CDR3 bases: TGTGCCAGCAGTGAATATGGCTACCTACAGTTCTTC. Full variable domain (remainder filled in from reference TRBV25-1 and TRBJ2-1): EADIYQTPRYLVIGTGKKITLECSQTMGHDKMYWYQQDPGMELHLIHYSYGVNSTEKGDLSSESTVSRIRTEHFPLTLESARPSHTSQYLCASSEYGYLQFFGPGTRLTVL.

The chain joins TRBV9 to TRBJ2-1, with 7 bases identical to TRBD2. Germline-derived CDR1 and CDR2 are SGDLS and YYNGEE. The J segment lost 2 bases and the V segment lost 6 bases, leaving 5 bases of the junction unmatched. This CDR3 comprises 14 residues. The CDR3 protein is CASTGGPTYNEQFF. The CDR3 DNA sequence: TGTGCCAGCACGGGGGGACCCACCTACAATGAGCAGTTCTTC. The full variable domain, its missing parts supplied by reference TRBV9 and TRBJ2-1, is DSGVTQTPKHLITATGQRVTLRCSPRSGDLSVYWYQQSLDQGLQFLIQYYNGEERAKGNILERFSAQQFPDLHSELNLSSLELGDSALYFCASTGGPTYNEQFFGPGTRLTVL.

CDR3 residues: CSAPRADRAGDEQYF. CDR3 bases: TGCAGTGCCCCGAGGGCTGACAGGGCAGGGGACGAGCAGTACTTC. The J gene is TRBJ2-7, the V gene TRBV20-1; 7 bases match TRBD1. The J segment lost 5 bases and the V segment lost 6 bases, leaving 16 bases of the junction unmatched. CDR1 DFQATT and CDR2 SNEGSKA come from the germline V gene (reference sequence). CDR3 length equals 15 residues.

V and J are TRBV28 and TRBJ1-3, with unresolved D. V gave up 2 bases and J gave up 1 base, with 12 bases separating them. Germline loops: CDR1 MDHEN, CDR2 SYDVKM. This CDR3 spans 16 amino acids. CDR3 amino acids: CASSLGQRGSGNTIYF. The CDR3 DNA is TGTGCCAGCAGTTTAGGGCAGCGAGGATCTGGAAACACCATATATTTT.

This clonotype was observed at least ten times. The V and J genes are TRBV20-1 and TRBJ2-7; 12 bases map to TRBD2. CDR3 length: 13 amino acids. The germline CDR1 and CDR2 sequences are DFQATT and SNEGSKA (reference sequence). Losses at the gene ends were 4 bases for V and 7 bases for J; bases not matched to a gene: 5. This CDR3 reads CSAIPSGRGEQYF. The CDR3 DNA reads as TGCAGTGCTATACCTAGCGGGAGGGGTGAGCAGTACTTC.

This clonotype was seen a handful of times. The V and J genes are TRBV28 and TRBJ1-6; D uncertain. Germline V gene sequence: CDR1 MDHEN, CDR2 SYDVKM. V dropped 6 bases and J dropped 9 bases, with 12 bases sitting between them. The CDR3 length is 13 residues. Here the CDR3 DNA reads TGTGCCAGCAGGAGAACGATTCGTTCACCCCTCCACTTT. It is translated as CASRRTIRSPLHF.

This clonotype was detected only a few times. The chain combines TRBV5-1 with TRBJ2-7, with 9 bases that match TRBD1. This CDR3 is 16 amino acids long. Per the germline V gene, CDR1 is SGHRS and CDR2 is YFSETQ. V gave up 2 bases and J gave up 5 bases; unmatched junction bases: 11. This chain's CDR3 is CASSFTGTGNNDEQYF. For the CDR3, the DNA is TGCGCCAGCAGCTTTACCGGGACAGGGAATAACGACGAGCAGTACTTC.

The chain combines TRBV3-1 with TRBJ2-1; D might be TRBD1 (6 bases). V was clipped by 5 bases and J by 4 bases, with 21 bases between them. Germline V gene lookup returns CDR1 LGHDT and CDR2 YNNKEL (reference sequence). This CDR3 spans 17 amino acids. In DNA form, the CDR3 reads TGTGCCAGCAGCAGTTATGGGGGCCTAGCAGAATACAATGAGCAGTTCTTC. Its protein product is CASSSYGGLAEYNEQFF.

The chain couples TRBV4-2 to TRBJ2-2; D not resolved. Germline V CDR1 and CDR2: LGHNA, YNFKEQ. The CDR3 length is 16 residues. Trimming left V 4 bases short and J 6 bases short, with 18 bases between. CDR3 residues: CASSPRAQNMAGELFF. CDR3 DNA: TGTGCCAGCAGCCCCCGGGCACAGAACATGGCCGGGGAGCTGTTTTTT.

This clonotype has a count of ten or more. The CDR3 DNA sequence: TGTGCCAGCGCATCCACGGAGGCAACAGATACGCAGTATTTT. This gives the protein CASASTEATDTQYF. The chain combines TRBV14 with TRBJ2-3, with D possibly TRBD2 on 5 matching bases. Trimming removed 8 bases at V and 3 bases at J, with 15 bases between. The length of the CDR3 is 14 residues. Germline-derived CDR1 and CDR2 are SGHDN and FVKESK.

In its sample, this clonotype was seen a few times. The genes are TRBV27 and TRBJ1-5; 7 bases agree with TRBD1. CDR1 and CDR2 from the germline V gene are MNHEY and SMNVEV (reference sequence). The CDR3 is 18 residues long. The V segment lost 6 bases and the J segment 9 bases; nucleotides outside the gene matches: 23. This chain's CDR3 is CASSQAGTALSQGGPQHF. DNA for the CDR3: TGTGCCAGCAGCCAAGCCGGGACAGCGCTATCTCAAGGGGGGCCCCAGCATTTT.

This clonotype has a handful of counts. V usage is TRBV7-2 and J usage is TRBJ2-7, with D unresolved. The germline CDR1 and CDR2 sequences are SGHTA and FQGNSA. This CDR3 comprises 13 residues. V was shortened by 5 bases and J by 0 bases, with 8 bases between the two germline ends. CDR3 in DNA: TGTGCCAGCAGCACGAGAACCTCCTACGAGCAGTACTTC. Its protein is CASSTRTSYEQYF.